This T cell receptor beta chain is from a study of blood T cells in healthy people across ages. The use of a sample-barcoded 5' primer and a J-beta primer mix characterized a second PCR of about 7 to 12 cycles. TCRdb fed the 5' RACE reads into MiXCR, producing one record per CDR3 protein. The top ten hold over 2% of the sample, which has about 1.8 million distinct CDR3 sequences, around half seen once. Donation came from healthy Caucasian individuals in Russia who were aged about 6 to 95. Researchers collected approximately 9.5 milliliters of peripheral blood from every single donor. There were at least 5.5 micrograms of total RNA extracted from every sample. V was pared by 3 bases and J by 1 base, with 9 bases between. The CDR3 runs 14 residues. CDR1 and CDR2 (germline): LGHNA, YSLEER.

J is TRBJ1-1 and V is TRBV4-3; unclear D gene. The source material was blood. This TCR came from a woman aged 40-49 years in good health. The CDR3 spells CASSQRSTNTEAFF. For the CDR3, the DNA is TGCGCCAGCAGCCAGCGCAGCACGAACACTGAAGCTTTCTTT.